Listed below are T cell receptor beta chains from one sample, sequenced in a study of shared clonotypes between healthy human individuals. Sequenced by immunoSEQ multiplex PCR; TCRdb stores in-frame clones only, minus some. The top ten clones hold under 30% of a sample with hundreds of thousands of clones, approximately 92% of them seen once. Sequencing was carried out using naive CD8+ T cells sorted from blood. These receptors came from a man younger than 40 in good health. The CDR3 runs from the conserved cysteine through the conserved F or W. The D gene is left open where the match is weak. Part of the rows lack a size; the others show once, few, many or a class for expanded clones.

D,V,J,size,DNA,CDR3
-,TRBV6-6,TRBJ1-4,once,TGTGCCAGCGGCCCCGATCTCGTAAAACTGTTTTTT,CASGPDLVKLFF
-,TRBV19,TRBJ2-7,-,TGTGCCAGTAGTCTTAGGGGGGAGGTCGCCTACGAGCAGTACTTC,CASSLRGEVAYEQYF
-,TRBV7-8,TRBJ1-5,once,TGTGCCAGCAGCTTAGCGCTGAGGGGCAATCAGCCCCAGCATTTT,CASSLALRGNQPQHF
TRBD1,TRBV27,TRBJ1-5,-,TGTGCCAGCAGTTTGACAGGGGTAAATCAGCCCCAGCATTTT,CASSLTGVNQPQHF
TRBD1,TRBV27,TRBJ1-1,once,TGTGCCAGCAGTCCTCGGACAGGACATCCTCCCGAGGCTTTCTTT,CASSPRTGHPPEAFF
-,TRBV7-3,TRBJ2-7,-,TGTGCCAGCAGCCCTGACGGGGAGTTTAGCGAGCAGTACTTC,CASSPDGEFSEQYF
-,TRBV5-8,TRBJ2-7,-,TGTGCCAGCAGCCCCGAGGGGGGATACTACGAGCAGTACTTC,CASSPEGGYYEQYF
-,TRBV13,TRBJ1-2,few,TGTGCCAGCAGCTTGAGGACATCGGGATCCGGCGGCTACACCTTC,CASSLRTSGSGGYTF
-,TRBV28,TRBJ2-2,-,TGTGCCAGCAGTTTATGGGGGACGGACAGAGCGAACACCGGGGAGCTGTTTTTT,CASSLWGTDRANTGELFF
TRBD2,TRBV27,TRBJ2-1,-,TGTGCCAGCAGCCCCTCTAGCGGAGATAGGGGCAATGAGCAGTTCTTC,CASSPSSGDRGNEQFF
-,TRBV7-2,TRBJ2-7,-,TGTGCCAGCAGCCCCACAGGGTACGAGCAGTACTTC,CASSPTGYEQYF
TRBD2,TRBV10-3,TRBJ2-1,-,TGTGCCATCAGTGAGTCGAGGCTAGCGGGAGTCAATGAGCAGTTCTTC,CAISESRLAGVNEQFF
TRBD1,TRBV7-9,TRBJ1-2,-,TGTGCCAGCAGCGGCACAGGGGGCAATGGCTACACCTTC,CASSGTGGNGYTF
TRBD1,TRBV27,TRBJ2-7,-,TGTGCCAGCAGTTTTATCGGACAGGGCTACGAGCAGTACTTC,CASSFIGQGYEQYF
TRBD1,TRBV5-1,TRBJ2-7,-,TGCGCCAGCAGCCCCCCCGCAACCGGGACAGGCCCCTACGAGCAGTACTTC,CASSPPATGTGPYEQYF
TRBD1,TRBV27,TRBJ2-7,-,TGTGCCAGCAGTCCAACCCCAGGGGGCTACGAGCAGTACTTC,CASSPTPGGYEQYF
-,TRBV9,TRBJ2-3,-,TGTGCCAGCAATAACAACGGGGCGGAACCTAGCACAGATACGCAGTATTTT,CASNNNGAEPSTDTQYF
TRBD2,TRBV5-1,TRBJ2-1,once,TGCGCCAGCTACAGTAGCGGGAGTGAAAATGAGCAGTTCTTC,CASYSSGSENEQFF
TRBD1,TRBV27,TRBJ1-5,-,TGTGCCAGCAGATATCAGGGGGAAATCAATCAGCCCCAGCATTTT,CASRYQGEINQPQHF
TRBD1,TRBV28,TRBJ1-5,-,TGTGCCAGCAGCTCACCGGGACAGAGATCTAGCAATCAGCCCCAGCATTTT,CASSSPGQRSSNQPQHF
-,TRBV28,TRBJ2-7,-,TGTGCCAGCAGACAATATATAACGGAAGAATCTATTCCGCCCCAGTACTTC,CASRQYITEESIPPQYF
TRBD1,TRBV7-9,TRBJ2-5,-,TGTGCCAGCGACGATTACAGTGCTGACAGGGTCGAGACCCAGTACTTC,CASDDYSADRVETQYF
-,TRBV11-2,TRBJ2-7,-,TGTGCCAGCAGCTTAGGACAGGACTCCTACGAGCAGTACTTC,CASSLGQDSYEQYF
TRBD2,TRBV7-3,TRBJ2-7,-,TGTGCCAGCAGTCTGGGGACTAGCGTCTACGAGCAGTACTTC,CASSLGTSVYEQYF
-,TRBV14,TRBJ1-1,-,TGTGCCAGCAGCCAACTTTCAGGGAACACTGAAGCTTTCTTT,CASSQLSGNTEAFF
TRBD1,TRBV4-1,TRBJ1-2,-,TGCGCCAGCAGCCACTCCACAGGGGTTAAATACTATGGCTACACCTTC,CASSHSTGVKYYGYTF
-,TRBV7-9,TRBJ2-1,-,TGTGCCAGCAGCTCCCTTGGTCTCACCGGGAATGAGCAGTTCTTC,CASSSLGLTGNEQFF
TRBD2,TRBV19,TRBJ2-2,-,TGTGCCAGTAGTATGCTAGCGGGGAACACCGGGGAGCTGTTTTTT,CASSMLAGNTGELFF
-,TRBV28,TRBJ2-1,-,TGTGCCAGCACCAGACTAAGTCCTTTGAATGAGCAGTTCTTC,CASTRLSPLNEQFF
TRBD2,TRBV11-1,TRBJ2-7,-,TGTGCCAGCAGCTTACCAACTAGCGACTACTACGAGCAGTACTTC,CASSLPTSDYYEQYF
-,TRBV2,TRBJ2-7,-,TGTGCCAGCAGTGCCGGGTACGAGCAGTACTTC,CASSAGYEQYF
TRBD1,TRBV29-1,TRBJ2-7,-,TGCAGTAGGGGACAGGGCCCCTACGAGCAGTACTTC,CSRGQGPYEQYF
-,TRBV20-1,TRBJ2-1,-,TGCAGTGCTAGAGGGGGGCGTGAGCAGTTCTTC,CSARGGREQFF